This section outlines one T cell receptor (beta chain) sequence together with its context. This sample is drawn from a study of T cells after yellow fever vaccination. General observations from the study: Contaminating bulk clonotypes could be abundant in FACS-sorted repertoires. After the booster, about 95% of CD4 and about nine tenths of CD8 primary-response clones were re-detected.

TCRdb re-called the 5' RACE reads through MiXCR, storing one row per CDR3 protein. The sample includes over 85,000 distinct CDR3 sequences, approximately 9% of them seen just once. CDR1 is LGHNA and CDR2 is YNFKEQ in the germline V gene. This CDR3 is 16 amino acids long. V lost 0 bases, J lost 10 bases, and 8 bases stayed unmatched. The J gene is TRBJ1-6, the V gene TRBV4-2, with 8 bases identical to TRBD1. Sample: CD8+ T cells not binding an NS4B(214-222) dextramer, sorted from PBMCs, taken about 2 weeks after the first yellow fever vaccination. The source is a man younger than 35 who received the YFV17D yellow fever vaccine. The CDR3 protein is CASSQEQGTGLSPLHF. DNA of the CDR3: TGTGCCAGCAGCCAAGAGCAGGGGACAGGACTATCACCCCTCCACTTT.